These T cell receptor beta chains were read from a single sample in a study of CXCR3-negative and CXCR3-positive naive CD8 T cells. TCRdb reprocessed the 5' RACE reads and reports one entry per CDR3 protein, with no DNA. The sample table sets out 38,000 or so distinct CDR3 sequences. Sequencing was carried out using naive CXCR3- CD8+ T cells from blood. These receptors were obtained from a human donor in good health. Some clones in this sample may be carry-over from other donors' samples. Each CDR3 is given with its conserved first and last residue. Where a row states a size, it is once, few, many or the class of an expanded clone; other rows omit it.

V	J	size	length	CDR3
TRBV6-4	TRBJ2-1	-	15	CARDLWDRVCDEQFF
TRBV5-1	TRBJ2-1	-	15	CASSLEKLSYNEQFF
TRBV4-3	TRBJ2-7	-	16	CASSQDLRQGRNEQYF
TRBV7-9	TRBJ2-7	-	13	CASSPPAGYEQYF
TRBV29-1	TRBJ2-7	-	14	CSVEDREISYEQYF
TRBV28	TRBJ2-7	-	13	CASSFRRGERGYF
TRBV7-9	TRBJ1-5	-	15	CASSIGGLPDQPQHF
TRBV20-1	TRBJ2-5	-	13	CTVRGGATETQYF
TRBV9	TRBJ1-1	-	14	CASSVDVGNTEAFF
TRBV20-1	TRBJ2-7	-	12	CSARSGTDEQYF
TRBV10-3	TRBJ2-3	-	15	CAIRRLDSSTDTQYF
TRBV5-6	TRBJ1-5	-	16	CASSHGGRIPNQPQHF
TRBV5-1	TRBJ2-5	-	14	CASSLEGGAETQYF
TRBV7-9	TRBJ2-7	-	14	CASSLVQGIREQYF
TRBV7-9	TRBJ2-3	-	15	CASSSGQALTDTQYF
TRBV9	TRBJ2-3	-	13	CASSPSGTDTQYF
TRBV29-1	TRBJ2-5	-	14	CSVELADYQETQYF
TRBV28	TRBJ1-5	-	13	CASSLDTNQPQHF
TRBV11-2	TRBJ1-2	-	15	CASSLEADINYGYTF
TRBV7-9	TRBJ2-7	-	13	CASSPAASYEQYF
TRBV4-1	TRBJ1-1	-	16	CASSQEVPGGNTEAFF
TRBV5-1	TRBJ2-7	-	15	CASSLAAAAAYEQYF
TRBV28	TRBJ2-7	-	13	CASSSRTPTQQYF
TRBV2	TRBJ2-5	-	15	CASSQDTYNQETQYF
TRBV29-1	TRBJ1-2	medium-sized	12	CSVAGQNYGYTF
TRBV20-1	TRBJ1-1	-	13	CSASGDLNTEAFF